Presented here are 26 T cell receptor beta chains from one specimen sequenced in a study of blood T cell repertoires in COVID-19 (dated by TCRdb to 2020 to 2022). Libraries came from the immunoSEQ multiplex PCR assay. What TCRdb holds here is the immuneACCESS table cut down to in-frame rearrangements. Part of the clones is not present; checked against another copy, under half of the missing clones reflect an unresolved V gene, and the others are unexplained. The sample table contains approximately 100,000 clones; only one count was recorded for nearly 90% of them. Jointly, the top ten make up roughly 4.3% of the sample. Sequenced input: peripheral blood. These receptors all stem from a man between 65 and 85 years old with acute or convalescent COVID-19.

The chain joins TRBV5-6 to TRBJ2-5; tentative D call: TRBD1 (5 bases). The CDR3 is made up of 15 amino acids. V lost 2 bases, J lost 5 bases, and 16 bases lay in between. Germline CDR1 is SGHDT and CDR2 is YYEEEE. The CDR3 DNA reads TGTGCCAGCAGCTTTATACAGGACCGCACGGAGACCCAGTACTTC. This translates into CASSFIQDRTETQYF.

The CDR3, as DNA: TGTGCCAGCAGCTTCTTACGGACAGGGAGGGACACTGAAGCTTTCTTT. It specifies CASSFLRTGRDTEAFF. This chain uses TRBV5-8 with TRBJ1-1; 8 positions agree with TRBD1. The CDR3 is 16 residues long. The germline V gene encodes CDR1 SGHTS and CDR2 YDEGEE. The junction had 9 bases not matched to a gene; V was cut back by 2 bases and J by 3 bases.

The chain couples TRBV18 to TRBJ1-5; TRBD1 matches at 7 bases. Germline CDR1 is KGHSH and CDR2 is LQKENI. This CDR3 region has 12 residues. V gave up 8 bases and J gave up 7 bases; unmatched junction bases: 5. The CDR3 here is CASTTGNQPQHF. The CDR3 bases are TGTGCCAGCACGACAGGGAACCAGCCCCAGCATTTT. Full variable domain (outside the CDR3, taken from reference TRBV18 and TRBJ1-5): NAGVMQNPRHLVRRRGQEARLRCSPMKGHSHVYWYRQLPEEGLKFMVYLQKENIIDESGMPKERFSAEFPKEGPSILRIQQVVRGDSAAYFCASTTGNQPQHFGDGTRLSIL.

The chain recombines TRBV2 with TRBJ2-7; a possible D gene is TRBD1 (6 bases). The CDR3 extends over 13 amino acids. CDR1 is SNHLY, CDR2 FYNNEI, per germline. Trimming shortened V by 7 bases and J by 9 bases, and 19 bases separated the two germline ends. CDR3 nucleotides: TGTGCCAGCACACCAGGGGTTGATGCGGTGCAGTACTTC. Residues: CASTPGVDAVQYF.

This chain links TRBV18 with TRBJ2-7; possibly TRBD2 for D (6 bases). Trimming took 2 bases from V and 7 from J, leaving 9 bases between them. The CDR3 covers 12 residues. Looked up from germline, CDR1 is KGHSH and CDR2 is LQKENI. The CDR3 region is CASSPFGGEQYV. CDR3 in DNA: TGTGCCAGCTCACCATTCGGGGGAGAGCAGTACGTC.

The chain employs TRBV6-5 and TRBJ1-1; tentatively, D is TRBD1 (6 bases). The CDR3 is 12 amino acids. Trimming took 8 bases from V and 5 from J, leaving 12 bases between them. From germline, CDR1 is MNHEY and CDR2 SVGAGI. Here the CDR3 DNA reads TGTGCCAGCGCGGGGGCTGGGACTGAAGCTTTCTTT. The encoded protein is CASAGAGTEAFF.

The J gene is TRBJ2-1, the V gene TRBV9; TRBD2 aligns across 10 bases. J was trimmed by 0 bases and V by 3 bases; bases with no gene match: 6. Per germline, CDR1 SGDLS and CDR2 YYNGEE. The CDR3 contains 17 residues. The CDR3 here is CASSDPIAGGSYNEQFF. In DNA, the CDR3 is TGTGCCAGCAGCGACCCTATAGCGGGGGGCTCCTACAATGAGCAGTTCTTC.

J is TRBJ2-7 and V is TRBV1; TRBD1 is taken as the D call from the table, unchecked against the DNA. TRBV1 is labeled a pseudogene. The CDR3 length is 18 residues. DNA of the CDR3: TGCACCAGCAGCCAAGTCCCAGGGGGAAACCGAAGCTCCTACGAGCAGTACTTC. It encodes CTSSQVPGGNRSSYEQYF.

V usage is TRBV6-5 and J usage is TRBJ1-5; TRBD1 is a possible D gene (5 bases). This CDR3 is 14 amino acids long. The germline V gene has CDR1 MNHEY and CDR2 SVGAGI. Trimming shortened V by 7 bases and J by 3 bases, and 13 bases separated the two germline ends. The CDR3 DNA reads TGTGCCAGCATGGGGGGACGGTTCAATCAGCCCCAGCATTTT. Protein: CASMGGRFNQPQHF.

The chain is built from TRBV9 and TRBJ1-6, with a weak D call TRBD1 (6 bases). The germline V and J ends were trimmed by 4 bases and 9 bases, with 14 bases remaining between them. CDR3 length equals 14 residues. CDR1 SGDLS and CDR2 YYNGEE come from the germline V gene. CDR3 sequence reads: CASSFQGMGSPLHF. The DNA of the CDR3 is TGTGCCAGCAGCTTCCAGGGGATGGGTTCACCCCTCCACTTT.

Worth noting for this clone: At one end the junction does not follow the germline gene, possibly because of a read error. The CDR3 reads CSVELRGAKTGELFF. The CDR3 DNA reads TGCAGCGTTGAATTGCGGGGGGCGAAGACCGGGGAGCTGTTTTTT. V and J are TRBV29-1 and TRBJ2-2; 8 bases map to TRBD2. Germline V gene sequence: CDR1 SQVTM, CDR2 ANQGSEA. The CDR3 loop spans 15 amino acids.

This clone was counted between two and nine times. The junction and the germline gene differ at one end; a read error may be behind it. The rearrangement uses TRBV13 and TRBJ2-5; either TRBD1 or TRBD2 may supply D (5 bases each). The CDR3 has 14 residues. Germline values: CDR1 PRHDT, CDR2 FYEKMQ (reference sequence). The CDR3 nucleotides are TGTGCCAGCAGCGTAGGAGGCAGGGTGGAGACCCAGTACTTC. This gives the protein CASSVGGRVETQYF.

This chain connects TRBV7-2 to TRBJ2-3, with TRBD2 as a possible D gene (5 bases). The CDR3 runs to 18 residues. CDR1 is SGHTA, CDR2 FQGNSA, per germline. V was trimmed by 2 bases and J by 3 bases, leaving 21 bases between them. CDR3 nucleotide sequence: TGTGCCAGCAGCTTATCCGGCCCCGCGGACTGGAGGACAGATACGCAGTATTTT. Protein sequence: CASSLSGPADWRTDTQYF.

The sample holds one count of this clone. The V call is TRBV7-6, the J call TRBJ1-1; 10 bases are a match to TRBD1. J gave up 1 base and V 4 bases, and 3 bases lay outside the gene matches. The CDR3 totals 15 residues. Per the germline V gene, CDR1 is SGHVS and CDR2 is FNYEAQ. Written as DNA, the CDR3 is TGTGCCAGCAGCTCGGACAGGGGGGGGAACACTGAAGCTTTCTTT. This sequence encodes CASSSDRGGNTEAFF.

V usage is TRBV30 and J usage is TRBJ1-2, with 10 bases that match TRBD1. V shed 2 bases, J shed 13 bases, and the junction held 7 bases outside the gene matches. This CDR3 contains 12 residues. Germline V gene data show CDR1 as GTSNPN and CDR2 as SVGIG (reference sequence). This CDR3 is CAWSLGQGFTTF. The CDR3 DNA reads TGTGCCTGGAGTTTGGGACAGGGGTTTACCACCTTC.

The chain couples TRBV21-1 to TRBJ1-2; TRBD1 reflects the table's D call only, with no check against the DNA. TRBV21-1 is listed as a pseudogene. This CDR3 spans 16 amino acids. The CDR3 region has the DNA TGTGCCAGCAGCAAAGACCGCGGGTCAGGGGCCCTTGGCTACACCTTC. This sequence encodes CASSKDRGSGALGYTF.

The chain employs TRBV6-5 and TRBJ1-3; no firm D call. The CDR3 is 14 residues long. Per germline, CDR1 MNHEY and CDR2 SVGAGI. Trimming stripped 0 bases from V and 3 bases from J, with 6 bases between. The CDR3 DNA is TGTGCCAGCAGTTACTCCTCTGTTGGAAACACCATATATTTT. Protein product: CASSYSSVGNTIYF.

The chain links TRBV19 to TRBJ1-1; D gene unclear. Germline values: CDR1 LNHDA, CDR2 SQIVND (reference sequence). The CDR3 totals 14 residues. Trimming shortened V by 4 bases and J by 4 bases, and 13 bases separated the two germline ends. CDR3 protein: CASSTPGRGTEAFF. The CDR3 nucleotides are TGTGCCAGTAGTACCCCCGGTCGGGGCACTGAAGCTTTCTTT.

This clone was found once. This chain connects TRBV28 to TRBJ2-5, with TRBD2 identical over 10 bases. The length of the CDR3 is 17 residues. V gave up 4 bases and J gave up 4 bases; unmatched junction bases: 12. Germline-derived CDR1 and CDR2 are MDHEN and SYDVKM. CDR3 region: CASSSTLGASGGETQYF. DNA for the CDR3: TGTGCCAGCAGTTCCACCCTCGGGGCTAGCGGGGGAGAGACCCAGTACTTC.

This clone was detected once. The genes are TRBV11-2 and TRBJ1-5, with 8 positions matching TRBD1. The CDR3 has 18 amino acids. Germline V gives CDR1 SGHAT, CDR2 FQNNGV. V lost 5 bases to trimming and J lost 3 bases; unmatched junction nucleotides: 15. The CDR3 loop reads CASSPGTRTGTVNQPQHF. The CDR3 region has the DNA TGTGCCAGCAGCCCCGGCACCCGGACAGGGACGGTCAATCAGCCCCAGCATTTT.

The chain uses TRBV7-6 and TRBJ2-3; D perhaps matches TRBD2 (6 bases). CDR1 and CDR2 (germline): SGHVS, FNYEAQ. Trimming took 1 base from V and 1 from J, leaving 12 bases between them. This CDR3 contains 16 residues. As DNA, the CDR3 is TGTGCCAGCAGCTTAGGTCCTGGCGGGGGCACAGATACGCAGTATTTT. Translated: CASSLGPGGGTDTQYF.

This chain connects TRBV5-1 to TRBJ1-4; D is perhaps TRBD1 (6 bases). In germline, CDR1 is SGHRS, CDR2 YFSETQ. The CDR3 sequence is 16 residues long. Trimming removed 0 bases at V and 4 bases at J, with 13 bases between. The CDR3 is CASSLERQDLNEKLFF. The CDR3 coding sequence is TGCGCCAGCAGCTTGGAACGACAGGACCTTAATGAAAAACTGTTTTTT.

The chain links TRBV25-1 to TRBJ2-7; 7 nucleotides align to TRBD1. In germline, CDR1 is MGHDK, CDR2 SYGVNS. V trimming: 1 base; J trimming: 2 bases; junction bases outside the gene matches: 5. This CDR3 spans 15 amino acids. The CDR3 DNA follows: TGTGCCAGCAGTGAATCGGGACAGTTGGCCTACGAGCAGTACTTC. Translation: CASSESGQLAYEQYF.

The J gene is TRBJ2-1, the V gene TRBV10-3; 9 positions match TRBD2. The CDR3 runs to 14 residues. Unmatched junction bases numbered 5, after V lost 7 bases and J lost 4 bases. Germline CDR1 is ENHRY and CDR2 is SYGVKD. CDR3 nucleotide sequence: TGTGCCATCAACGGCGGGGGGGTTTACAATGAGCAGTTCTTC. Translated: CAINGGGVYNEQFF.

This chain uses TRBV9 with TRBJ1-4, with a weak D call TRBD1 (6 bases). V lost 3 bases, J lost 0 bases, and 12 bases lay in between. This CDR3 has 16 amino acids. Germline CDR1 and CDR2: SGDLS and YYNGEE. This CDR3 reads CASSEGTNPTNEKLFF. The CDR3 DNA sequence: TGTGCCAGCAGCGAGGGGACAAACCCAACTAATGAAAAACTGTTTTTT.

The chain is built from TRBV5-6 and TRBJ2-7, with 7 bases aligning to TRBD1. V shed 0 bases and J 6 bases; nucleotides not matched to a gene: 6. The V gene's germline CDR1 is SGHDT and CDR2 YYEEEE. The CDR3 is made up of 14 amino acids. The CDR3 nucleotides are TGTGCCAGCAGCTTGGGACAGGGTAGTCGCGAGCAGTACTTC. Amino acids: CASSLGQGSREQYF.